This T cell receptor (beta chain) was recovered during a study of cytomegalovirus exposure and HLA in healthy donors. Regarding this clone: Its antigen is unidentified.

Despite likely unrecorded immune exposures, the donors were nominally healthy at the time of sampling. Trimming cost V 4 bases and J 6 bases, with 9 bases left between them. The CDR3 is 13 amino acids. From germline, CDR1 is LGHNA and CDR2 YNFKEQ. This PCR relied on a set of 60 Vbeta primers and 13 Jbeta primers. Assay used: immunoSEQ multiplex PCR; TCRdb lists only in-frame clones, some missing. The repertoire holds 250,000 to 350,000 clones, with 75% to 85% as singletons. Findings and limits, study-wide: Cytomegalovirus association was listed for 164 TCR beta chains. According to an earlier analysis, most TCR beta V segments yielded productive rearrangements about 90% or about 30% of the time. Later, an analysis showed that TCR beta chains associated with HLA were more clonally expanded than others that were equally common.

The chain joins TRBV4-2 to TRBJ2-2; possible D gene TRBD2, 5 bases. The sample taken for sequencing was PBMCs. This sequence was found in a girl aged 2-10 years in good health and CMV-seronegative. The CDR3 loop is CASSRGLAGELFF. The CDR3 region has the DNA TGTGCCAGCAGCCGCGGGTTGGCCGGGGAGCTGTTTTTT.